This T cell receptor beta chain was found in a study of T cell responses to AZD1222 COVID-19 vaccine. Notes on the study in general: Reports indicate that nearly half of spike-specific TCRs are directed at unmutated variant regions. Clonal diversity was possibly underestimated; the donors were predominantly white British and more often female. Baseline seropositives among AZD1222 recipients totaled only six.

The data were produced by immunoSEQ multiplex PCR, yet TCRdb's version contains in-frame clones alone and is incomplete. The table has approximately 120,000 clones, roughly 88% seen once. About this clone: The antigen is not known.

Germline CDR1 reads KGHDR; CDR2 reads SFDVKD. CDR3 length equals 16 residues. Trimming removed 4 bases from V and 4 bases from J; junction bases left unmatched: 7. The specimen was peripheral blood, collected on day 0 of AZD1222 vaccination. This TCR came from an adult in good health. This chain connects TRBV24-1 to TRBJ2-5, with 11 bases lining up with TRBD1. The CDR3 nucleotides read TGTGCCACCAGTGACTGGTCCGGGACAGGGGGAGAGACCCAGTACTTC. It yields the protein CATSDWSGTGGETQYF.